This TCR beta chain originates from a study of PD-1 blockade in classical Hodgkin lymphoma. Germline CDR1 and CDR2: GTSNPN and SVGIG (reference sequence). This CDR3 has 15 amino acids. The V segment lost 2 bases and the J segment 4 bases; nucleotides outside the gene matches: 7. Each of the patients experienced relapse following autologous stem cell transplantation, and their brentuximab vedotin exposure differed. Regarding the study as a whole: Diminished baseline TCR diversity has been reported in newly diagnosed patients relative to healthy donors. Anyone who began nivolumab under 1 year after ASCT was excluded.

Remarks on this clone: The antigen remains undetermined.

Sequenced by immunoSEQ multiplex PCR; TCRdb stores in-frame clones only, minus some. The profile shows 95,000 to 120,000 clones, about nine tenths of them singletons. This TCR was sampled from a human donor with classical Hodgkin lymphoma. The chain combines TRBV30 with TRBJ1-2; TRBD1 agrees at 10 bases. Sample: peripheral blood mononuclear cells (PBMCs), taken before the second cycle of nivolumab. CDR3 sequence: CAWSLGTGAVYGYTF. In DNA, the CDR3 is TGTGCCTGGAGTCTCGGGACAGGGGCTGTCTATGGCTACACCTTC. Full variable domain (outside the CDR3, taken from reference TRBV30 and TRBJ1-2): SQTIHQWPATLVQPVGSPLSLECTVEGTSNPNLYWYRQAAGRGLQLLFYSVGIGQISSEVPQNLSASRPQDRQFILSSKKLLLSDSGFYLCAWSLGTGAVYGYTFGSGTRLTVV.